This TCR beta chain is from a study of control samples from healthy donors and cancer patients. The germline gives CDR1 SGHTA, CDR2 FQGNSA. There are 17 residues in the CDR3. V lost 5 bases to trimming and J lost 7 bases; unmatched junction nucleotides: 11. Assay used: immunoSEQ multiplex PCR; TCRdb lists only in-frame clones, some missing. The data hold almost 85,000 clones, with 80% to 90% observed a single time. Specimen: PBMCs. The rearrangement joins TRBV7-2 to TRBJ2-7; TRBD2 matches at 16 bases. The TCR sequence derives from a man aged 60 to 75 with head and neck cancer. CDR3 in DNA: TGTGCCAGCAGCCCAAGGGGACTAGCGGGAGGGCCTAAAGAGCAGTACTTC. Amino acids: CASSPRGLAGGPKEQYF. Full variable domain (remainder filled in from reference TRBV7-2 and TRBJ2-7): GAGVSQSPSNKVTEKGKDVELRCDPISGHTALYWYRQSLGQGLEFLIYFQGNSAPDKSGLPSDRFSAERTGGSVSTLTIQRTQQEDSAVYLCASSPRGLAGGPKEQYFGPGTRLTVT.